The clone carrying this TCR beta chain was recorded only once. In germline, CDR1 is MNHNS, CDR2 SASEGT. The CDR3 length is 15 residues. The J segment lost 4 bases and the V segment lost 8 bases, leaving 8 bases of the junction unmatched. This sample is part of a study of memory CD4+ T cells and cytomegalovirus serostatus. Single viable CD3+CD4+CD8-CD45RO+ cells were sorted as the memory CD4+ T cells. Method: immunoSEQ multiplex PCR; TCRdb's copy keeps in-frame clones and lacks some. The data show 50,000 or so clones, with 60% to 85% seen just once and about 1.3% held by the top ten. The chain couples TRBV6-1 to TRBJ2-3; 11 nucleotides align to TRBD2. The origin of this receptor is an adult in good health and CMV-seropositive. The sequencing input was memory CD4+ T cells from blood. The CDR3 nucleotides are TGTGCCAGCCCTTCCCTAGCGGGGGGCCCAGATACGCAGTATTTT. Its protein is CASPSLAGGPDTQYF.